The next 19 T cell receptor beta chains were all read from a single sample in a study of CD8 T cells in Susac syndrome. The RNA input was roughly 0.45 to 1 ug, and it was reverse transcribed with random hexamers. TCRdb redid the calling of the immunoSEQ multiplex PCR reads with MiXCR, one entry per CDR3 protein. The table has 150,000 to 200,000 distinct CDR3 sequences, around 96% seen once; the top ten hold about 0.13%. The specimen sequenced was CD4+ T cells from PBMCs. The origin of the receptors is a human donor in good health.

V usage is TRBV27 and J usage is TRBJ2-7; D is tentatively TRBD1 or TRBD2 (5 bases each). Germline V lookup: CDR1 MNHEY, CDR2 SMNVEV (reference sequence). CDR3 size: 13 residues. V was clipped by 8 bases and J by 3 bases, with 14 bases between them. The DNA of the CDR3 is TGTGCCAGCTCACGGGACCCGATCTACGAGCAGTACTTC. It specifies CASSRDPIYEQYF.

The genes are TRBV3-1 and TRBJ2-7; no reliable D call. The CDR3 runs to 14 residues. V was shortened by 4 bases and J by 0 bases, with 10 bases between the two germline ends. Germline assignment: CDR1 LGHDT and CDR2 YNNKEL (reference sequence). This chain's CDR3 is CASSRDVPSYEQYF. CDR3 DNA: TGTGCCAGCAGCCGAGACGTCCCCTCCTACGAGCAGTACTTC.

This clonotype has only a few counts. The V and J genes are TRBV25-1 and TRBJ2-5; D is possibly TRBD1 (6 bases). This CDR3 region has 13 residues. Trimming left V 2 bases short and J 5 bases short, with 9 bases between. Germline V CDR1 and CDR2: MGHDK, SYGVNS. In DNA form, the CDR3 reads TGTGCCAGCAGTGAAGGGGGCGGGGAGACCCAGTACTTC. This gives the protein CASSEGGGETQYF.

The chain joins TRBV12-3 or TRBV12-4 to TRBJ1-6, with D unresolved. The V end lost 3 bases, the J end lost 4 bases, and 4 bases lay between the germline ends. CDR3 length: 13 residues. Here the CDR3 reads CASSFGYNSPLHF. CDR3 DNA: TGTGCCAGCAGTTTTGGGTATAATTCACCCCTCCACTTT.

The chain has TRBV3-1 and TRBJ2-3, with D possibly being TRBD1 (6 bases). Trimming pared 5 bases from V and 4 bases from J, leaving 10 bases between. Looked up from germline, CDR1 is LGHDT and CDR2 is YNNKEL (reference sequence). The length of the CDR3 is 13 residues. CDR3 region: CASSYYRADTQYF. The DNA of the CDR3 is TGTGCCAGCAGCTATTACAGGGCAGATACGCAGTATTTT.

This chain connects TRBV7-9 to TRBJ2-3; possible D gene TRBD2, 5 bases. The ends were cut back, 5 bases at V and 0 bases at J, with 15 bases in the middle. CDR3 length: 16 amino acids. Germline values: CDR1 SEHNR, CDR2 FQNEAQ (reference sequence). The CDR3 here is CASSPGRGTSTDTQYF. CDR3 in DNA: TGTGCCAGCAGCCCTGGCCGGGGTACTAGCACAGATACGCAGTATTTT.

CDR3 DNA: TGTGCCAGCAGCTTAATTGACAGGGTCTATGGCTACACCTTC. Translated, it gives CASSLIDRVYGYTF. The chain employs TRBV7-2 and TRBJ1-2, with 7 nucleotides matching TRBD1. The length of the CDR3 is 14 residues. The junction had 4 bases not matched to a gene; V was cut back by 2 bases and J by 4 bases. Germline loops: CDR1 SGHTA, CDR2 FQGNSA. Using reference TRBV7-2 and TRBJ1-2 for the parts outside the CDR3, the full variable domain is GAGVSQSPSNKVTEKGKDVELRCDPISGHTALYWYRQSLGQGLEFLIYFQGNSAPDKSGLPSDRFSAERTGGSVSTLTIQRTQQEDSAVYLCASSLIDRVYGYTFGSGTRLTVV.

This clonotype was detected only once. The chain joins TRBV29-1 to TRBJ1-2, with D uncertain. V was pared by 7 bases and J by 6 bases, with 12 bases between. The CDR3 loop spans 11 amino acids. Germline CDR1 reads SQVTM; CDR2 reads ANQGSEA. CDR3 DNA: TGCAGCGCCCGGGATCTCGATGGCTACACCTTC. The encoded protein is CSARDLDGYTF.

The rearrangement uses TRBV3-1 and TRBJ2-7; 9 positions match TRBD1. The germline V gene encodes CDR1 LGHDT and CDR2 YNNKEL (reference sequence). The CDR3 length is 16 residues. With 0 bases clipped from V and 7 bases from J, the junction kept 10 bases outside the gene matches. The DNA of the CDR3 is TGTGCCAGCAGCCAAGATATAGGGACAGGGAGTCGAGAGCAGTACTTC. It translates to CASSQDIGTGSREQYF.

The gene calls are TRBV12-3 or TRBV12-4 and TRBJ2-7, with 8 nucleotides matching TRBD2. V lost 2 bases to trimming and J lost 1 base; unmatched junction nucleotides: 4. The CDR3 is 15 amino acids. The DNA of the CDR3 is TGTGCCAGCAGTTTATCCTCTAGCGGGTCCTACGAGCAGTACTTC. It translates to CASSLSSSGSYEQYF.

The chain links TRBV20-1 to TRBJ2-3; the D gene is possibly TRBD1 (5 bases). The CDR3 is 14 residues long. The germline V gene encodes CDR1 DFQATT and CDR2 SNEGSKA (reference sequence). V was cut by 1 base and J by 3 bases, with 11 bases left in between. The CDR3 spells CSARVAGNTDTQYF. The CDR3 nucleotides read TGCAGTGCTAGAGTTGCAGGGAATACAGATACGCAGTATTTT.

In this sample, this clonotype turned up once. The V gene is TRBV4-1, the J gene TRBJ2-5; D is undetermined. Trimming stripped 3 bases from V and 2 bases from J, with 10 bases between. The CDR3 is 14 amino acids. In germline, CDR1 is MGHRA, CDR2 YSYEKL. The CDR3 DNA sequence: TGCGCCAGCAGCCAGGTGCCCGTACAAGAGACCCAGTACTTC. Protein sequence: CASSQVPVQETQYF.

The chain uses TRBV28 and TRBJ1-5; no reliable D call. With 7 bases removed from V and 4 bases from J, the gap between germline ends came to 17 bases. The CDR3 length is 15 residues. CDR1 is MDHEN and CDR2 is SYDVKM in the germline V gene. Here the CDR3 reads CASTTNTRGNQPQHF. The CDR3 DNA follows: TGTGCCAGCACCACCAACACTCGGGGAAATCAGCCCCAGCATTTT.

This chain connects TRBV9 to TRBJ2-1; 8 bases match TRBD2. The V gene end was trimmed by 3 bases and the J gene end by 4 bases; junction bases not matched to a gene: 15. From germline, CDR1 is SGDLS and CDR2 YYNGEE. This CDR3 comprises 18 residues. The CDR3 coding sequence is TGTGCCAGCAGCGCCCCCCGAGGCGGCGGGGGGCTATACAATGAGCAGTTCTTC. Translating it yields CASSAPRGGGGLYNEQFF.

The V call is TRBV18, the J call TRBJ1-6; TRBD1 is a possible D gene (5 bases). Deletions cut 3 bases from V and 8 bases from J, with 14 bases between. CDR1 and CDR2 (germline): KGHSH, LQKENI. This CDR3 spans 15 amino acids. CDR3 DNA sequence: TGTGCCAGCTCACCCCTGGGGGGTGTGGATTCACCCCTCCACTTT. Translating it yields CASSPLGGVDSPLHF.

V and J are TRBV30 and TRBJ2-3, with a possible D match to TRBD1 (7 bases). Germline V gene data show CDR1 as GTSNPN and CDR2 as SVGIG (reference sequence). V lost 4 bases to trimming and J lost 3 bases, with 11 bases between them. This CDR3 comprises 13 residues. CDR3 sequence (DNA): TGTGCCTGGAACCCAGGGGGGACAGATACGCAGTATTTT. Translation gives CAWNPGGTDTQYF. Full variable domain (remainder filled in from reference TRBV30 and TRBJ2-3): SQTIHQWPATLVQPVGSPLSLECTVEGTSNPNLYWYRQAAGRGLQLLFYSVGIGQISSEVPQNLSASRPQDRQFILSSKKLLLSDSGFYLCAWNPGGTDTQYFGPGTRLTVL.

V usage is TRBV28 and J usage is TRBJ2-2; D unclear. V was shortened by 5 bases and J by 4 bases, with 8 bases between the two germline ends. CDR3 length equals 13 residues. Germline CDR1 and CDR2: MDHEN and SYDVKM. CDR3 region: CASSHEVTGELFF. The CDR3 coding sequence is TGTGCCAGCAGTCATGAAGTCACCGGGGAGCTGTTTTTT.

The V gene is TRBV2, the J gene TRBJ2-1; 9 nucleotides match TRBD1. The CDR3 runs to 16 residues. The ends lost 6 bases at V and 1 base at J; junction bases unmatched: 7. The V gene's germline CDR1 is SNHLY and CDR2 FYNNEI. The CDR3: CASRETGTGSYNEQFF. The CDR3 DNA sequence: TGTGCCAGCAGGGAGACCGGGACAGGGTCCTACAATGAGCAGTTCTTC.

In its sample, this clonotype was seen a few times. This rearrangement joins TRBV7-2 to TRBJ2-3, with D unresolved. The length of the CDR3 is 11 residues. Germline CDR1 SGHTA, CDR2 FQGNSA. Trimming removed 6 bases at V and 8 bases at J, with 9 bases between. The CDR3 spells CASSFGGTQYF. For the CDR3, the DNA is TGTGCCAGCAGTTTCGGCGGTACGCAGTATTTT.